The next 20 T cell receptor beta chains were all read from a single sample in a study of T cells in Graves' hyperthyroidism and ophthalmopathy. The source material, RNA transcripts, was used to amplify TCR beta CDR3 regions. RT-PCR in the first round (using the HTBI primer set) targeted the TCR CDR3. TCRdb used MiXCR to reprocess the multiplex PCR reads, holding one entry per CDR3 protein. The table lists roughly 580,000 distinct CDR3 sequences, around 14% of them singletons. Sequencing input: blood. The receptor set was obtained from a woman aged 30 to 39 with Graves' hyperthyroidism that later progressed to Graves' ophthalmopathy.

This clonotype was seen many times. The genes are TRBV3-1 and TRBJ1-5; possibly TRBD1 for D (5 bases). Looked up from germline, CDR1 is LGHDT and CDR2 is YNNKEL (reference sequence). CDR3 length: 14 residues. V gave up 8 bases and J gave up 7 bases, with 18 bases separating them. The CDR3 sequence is CASSGGSSGQPQHF. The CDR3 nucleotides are TGTGCCAGCTCCGGGGGTAGCTCGGGACAGCCCCAGCATTTT.

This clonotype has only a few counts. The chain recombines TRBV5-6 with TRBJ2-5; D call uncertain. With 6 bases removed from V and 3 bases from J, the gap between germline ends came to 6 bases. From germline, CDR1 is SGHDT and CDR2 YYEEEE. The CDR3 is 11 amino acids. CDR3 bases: TGTGCCAGCAAGCTAAAAGAGACCCAGTACTTC. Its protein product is CASKLKETQYF.

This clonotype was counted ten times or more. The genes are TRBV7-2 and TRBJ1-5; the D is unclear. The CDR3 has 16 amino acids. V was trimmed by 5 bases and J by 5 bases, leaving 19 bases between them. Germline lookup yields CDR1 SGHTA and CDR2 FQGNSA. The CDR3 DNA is TGTGCCAGCAGCCTCAGATCGGGATTCCAGCATCAGCCCCAGCATTTT. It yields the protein CASSLRSGFQHQPQHF.

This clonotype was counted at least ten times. The CDR3 reads CASSLARDRWYF. CDR3 coding DNA: TGTGCCAGCAGCTTAGCGAGGGACAGATGGTACTTC. The chain carries TRBV7-2 and TRBJ2-5; 7 bases line up with TRBD1. Germline CDR1 SGHTA, CDR2 FQGNSA. CDR3 length: 12 amino acids. Losses at the gene ends were 0 bases for V and 13 bases for J; bases not matched to a gene: 5.

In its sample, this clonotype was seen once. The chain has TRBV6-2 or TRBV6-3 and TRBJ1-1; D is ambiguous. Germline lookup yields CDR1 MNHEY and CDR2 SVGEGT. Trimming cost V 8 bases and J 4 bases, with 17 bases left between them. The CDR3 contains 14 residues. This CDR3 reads CASGRVLWSTEAFF. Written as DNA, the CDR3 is TGTGCCAGCGGGCGGGTCCTATGGAGCACTGAAGCTTTCTTT.

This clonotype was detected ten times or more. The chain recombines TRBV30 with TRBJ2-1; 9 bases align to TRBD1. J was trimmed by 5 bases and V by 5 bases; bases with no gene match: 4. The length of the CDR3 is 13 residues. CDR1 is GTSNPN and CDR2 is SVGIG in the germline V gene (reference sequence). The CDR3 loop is CAWEGQGDNEQFF. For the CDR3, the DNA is TGTGCCTGGGAGGGACAGGGCGACAATGAGCAGTTCTTC.

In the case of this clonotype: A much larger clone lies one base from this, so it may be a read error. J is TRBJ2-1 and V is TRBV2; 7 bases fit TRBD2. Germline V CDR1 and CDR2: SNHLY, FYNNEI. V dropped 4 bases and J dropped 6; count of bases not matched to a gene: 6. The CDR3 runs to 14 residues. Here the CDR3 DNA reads TGTGCCAGCAGTGGAATGCTAGCGGCCAATGAGCAGTTCTTC. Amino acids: CASSGMLAANEQFF. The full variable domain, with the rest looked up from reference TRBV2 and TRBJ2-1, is EPEVTQTPSHQVTQMGQEVILRCVPISNHLYFYWYRQILGQKVEFLVSFYNNEISEKSEIFDDQFSVERPDGSNFTLKIRSTKLEDSAMYFCASSGMLAANEQFFGPGTRLTVL.

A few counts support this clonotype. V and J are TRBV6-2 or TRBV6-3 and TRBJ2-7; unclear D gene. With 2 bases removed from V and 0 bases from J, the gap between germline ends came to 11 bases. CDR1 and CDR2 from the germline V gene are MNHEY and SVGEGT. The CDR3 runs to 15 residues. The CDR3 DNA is TGTGCCAGCAGTTACGATACAGCGACCTCCTACGAGCAGTACTTC. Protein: CASSYDTATSYEQYF.

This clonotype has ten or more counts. CDR3 amino acids: CASTRGGNTEAFF. The CDR3 DNA is TGTGCCAGCACCCGCGGGGGGAACACTGAAGCTTTCTTT. V and J are TRBV6-1 and TRBJ1-1; TRBD1 might be the D (5 bases). Between the trimmed V and J ends, which lost 7 bases and 1 base, there was a span of 10 bases. In germline, CDR1 is MNHNS, CDR2 SASEGT. This CDR3 is built from 13 residues.

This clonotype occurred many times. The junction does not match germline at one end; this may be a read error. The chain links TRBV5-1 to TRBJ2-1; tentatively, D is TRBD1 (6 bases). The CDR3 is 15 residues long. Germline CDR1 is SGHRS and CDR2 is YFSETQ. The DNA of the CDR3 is TGCGCCAGCAGTTTGGCGACAGGAGTTTACAATGAGCAGTTCTTC. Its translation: CASSLATGVYNEQFF.

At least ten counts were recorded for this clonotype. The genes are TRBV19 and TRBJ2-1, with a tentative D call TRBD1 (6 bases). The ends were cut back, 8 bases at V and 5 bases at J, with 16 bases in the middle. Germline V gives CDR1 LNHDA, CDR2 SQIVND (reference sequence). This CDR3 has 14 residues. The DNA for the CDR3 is TGTGCCAGTTCCCCAGGGACACTGAACAATGAGCAGTTCTTC. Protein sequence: CASSPGTLNNEQFF.

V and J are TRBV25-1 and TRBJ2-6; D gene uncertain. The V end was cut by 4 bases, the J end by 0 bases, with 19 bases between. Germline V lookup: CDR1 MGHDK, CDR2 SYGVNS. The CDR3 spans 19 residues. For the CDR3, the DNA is TGTGCCAGCAGTGGCGACAAGGAGCAGGAAATCTCTGGGGCCAACGTCCTGACTTTC. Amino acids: CASSGDKEQEISGANVLTF.

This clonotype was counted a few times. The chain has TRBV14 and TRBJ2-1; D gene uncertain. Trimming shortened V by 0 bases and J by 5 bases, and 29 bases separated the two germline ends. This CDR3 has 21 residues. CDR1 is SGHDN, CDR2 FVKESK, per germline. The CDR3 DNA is TGTGCCAGCAGCCAAGACTTCGAAGTTTCGGCCTCGTTAAAATTTAACAATGAGCAGTTCTTC. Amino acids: CASSQDFEVSASLKFNNEQFF.

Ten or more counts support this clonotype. Written as DNA, the CDR3 is TGTGCCAGCAGTGAGGGGAGGACTGAAGCTTTCTTT. Protein product: CASSEGRTEAFF. The rearrangement links TRBV2 to TRBJ1-1; no clear D gene. This CDR3 region has 12 residues. The V and J ends lost 3 bases and 5 bases respectively, with 7 bases between them. Germline lookup yields CDR1 SNHLY and CDR2 FYNNEI.

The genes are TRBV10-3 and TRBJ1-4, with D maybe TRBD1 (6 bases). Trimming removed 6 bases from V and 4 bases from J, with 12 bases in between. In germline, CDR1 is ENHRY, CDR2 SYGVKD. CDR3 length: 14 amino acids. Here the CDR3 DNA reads TGTGCCATCAGGCCAGGGGTCAGTAATGAAAAACTGTTTTTT. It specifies CAIRPGVSNEKLFF.

This chain's CDR3 is CASSSPAGIGDTQYF. CDR3 nucleotide sequence: TGTGCCAGCAGCTCCCCGGCCGGGATTGGAGATACGCAGTATTTT. The rearrangement links TRBV14 to TRBJ2-3; D is possibly TRBD2 (5 bases). V was shortened by 5 bases and J by 5 bases, with 17 bases between the two germline ends. Looked up from germline, CDR1 is SGHDN and CDR2 is FVKESK. This CDR3 comprises 15 residues.

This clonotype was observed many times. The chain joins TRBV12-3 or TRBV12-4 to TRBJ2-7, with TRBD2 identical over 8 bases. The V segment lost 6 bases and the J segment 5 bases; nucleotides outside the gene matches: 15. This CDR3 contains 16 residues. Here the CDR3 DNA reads TGTGCCAGCAGGGGATCTACTAGCGGCGCTGTCCACGAGCAGTACTTC. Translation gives CASRGSTSGAVHEQYF.

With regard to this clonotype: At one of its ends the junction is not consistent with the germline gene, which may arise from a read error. Written as DNA, the CDR3 is TGCGCCAGCACCCAAGAGGCAGGGGACAGAAGTCGGGCCAAAAACATTCAGTACTTC. Translating it yields CASTQEAGDRSRAKNIQYF. This chain connects TRBV4-1 to TRBJ2-4; 7 bases map to TRBD1. CDR1 is MGHRA and CDR2 is YSYEKL in the germline V gene. CDR3 size: 19 residues.

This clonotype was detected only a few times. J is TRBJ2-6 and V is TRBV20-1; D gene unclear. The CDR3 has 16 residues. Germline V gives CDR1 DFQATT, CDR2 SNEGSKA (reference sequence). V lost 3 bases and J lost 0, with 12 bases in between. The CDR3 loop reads CSASRARVSGANVLTF. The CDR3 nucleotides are TGCAGTGCTAGTCGGGCGCGAGTCTCTGGGGCCAACGTCCTGACTTTC.

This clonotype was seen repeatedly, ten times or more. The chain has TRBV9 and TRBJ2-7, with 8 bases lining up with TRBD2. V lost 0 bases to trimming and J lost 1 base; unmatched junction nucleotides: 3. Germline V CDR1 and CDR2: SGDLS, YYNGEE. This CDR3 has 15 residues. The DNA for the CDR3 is TGTGCCAGCAGCGTAGACGGGAGGGCGTCCTACGAGCAGTACTTC. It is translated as CASSVDGRASYEQYF.